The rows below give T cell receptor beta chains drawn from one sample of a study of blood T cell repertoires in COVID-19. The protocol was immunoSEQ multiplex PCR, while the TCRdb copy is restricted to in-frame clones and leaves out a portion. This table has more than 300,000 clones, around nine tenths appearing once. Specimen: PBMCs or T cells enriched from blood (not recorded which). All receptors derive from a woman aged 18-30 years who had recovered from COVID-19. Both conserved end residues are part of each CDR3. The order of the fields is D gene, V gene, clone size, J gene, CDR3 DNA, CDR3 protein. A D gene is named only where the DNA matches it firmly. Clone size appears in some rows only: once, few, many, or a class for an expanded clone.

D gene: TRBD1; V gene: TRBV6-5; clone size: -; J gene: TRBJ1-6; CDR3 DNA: TGTGCCAGCAGTTACTCTGGGACAGACAATTCACCCCTCCACTTT; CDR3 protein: CASSYSGTDNSPLHF
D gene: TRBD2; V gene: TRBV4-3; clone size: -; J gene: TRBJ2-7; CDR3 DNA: TGCGCCAGCAGCCAAGAGGCTCGGGGACTAGGGGTGATGTACGAGCAGTACTTC; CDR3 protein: CASSQEARGLGVMYEQYF
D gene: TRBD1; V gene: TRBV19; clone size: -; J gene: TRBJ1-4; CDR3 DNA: TGTGCCAGTAGTATCGGACAGGCGACGAATGAAAAACTGTTTTTT; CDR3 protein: CASSIGQATNEKLFF
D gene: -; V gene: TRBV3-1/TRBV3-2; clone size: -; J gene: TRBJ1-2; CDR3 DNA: TGTGCCAGCAGCCAAGATTGGACAGCCCGCGGCTACACCTTC; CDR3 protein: CASSQDWTARGYTF
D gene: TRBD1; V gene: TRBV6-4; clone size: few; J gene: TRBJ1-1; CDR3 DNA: TGTGCCAGCAGTGAGGGGGACAGGGCTGAAGCTTTCTTT; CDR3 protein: CASSEGDRAEAFF
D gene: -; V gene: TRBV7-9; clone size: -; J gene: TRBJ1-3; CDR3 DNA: TGTGCCAGCAGCTTAGCGCAGGGAAACACCATATATTTT; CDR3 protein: CASSLAQGNTIYF
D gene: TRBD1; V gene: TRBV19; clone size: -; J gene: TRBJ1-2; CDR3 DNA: TGTGCCAGTAGTTTCAGGACAGGGGGAGCTAACTATGGCTACACCTTC; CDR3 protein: CASSFRTGGANYGYTF
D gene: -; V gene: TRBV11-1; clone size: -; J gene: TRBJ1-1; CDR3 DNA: TGTGCCAGCAGCCAGGGCTTGGAGACTGAAGCTTTCTTT; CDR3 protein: CASSQGLETEAFF
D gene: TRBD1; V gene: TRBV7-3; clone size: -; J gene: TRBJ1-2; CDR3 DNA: TGTGCCAGCAGCTTAACAGGGGGCGGCTATGGCTACACCTTC; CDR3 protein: CASSLTGGGYGYTF
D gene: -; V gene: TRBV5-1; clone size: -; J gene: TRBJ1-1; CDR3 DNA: TGCGCCAGCAGCTTGGTAGGGGGTATTTTCACTGAAGCTTTCTTT; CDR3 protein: CASSLVGGIFTEAFF
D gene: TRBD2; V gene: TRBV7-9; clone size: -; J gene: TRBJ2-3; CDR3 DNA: TGTGCCAGCAGCTTATGGCGGGGGGGCTACACAGATACGCAGTATTTT; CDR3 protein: CASSLWRGGYTDTQYF
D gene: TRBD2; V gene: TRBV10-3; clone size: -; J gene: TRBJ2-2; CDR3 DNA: TGTGCCATGGGAGGGTCGAACACCGGGGAGCTGTTTTTT; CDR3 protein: CAMGGSNTGELFF
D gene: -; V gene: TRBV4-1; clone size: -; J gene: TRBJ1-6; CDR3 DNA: TGCGCCAGCAGCCAAGAACCCCCCCCCAGCGGCTCACCCCTCCACTTT; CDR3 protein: CASSQEPPPSGSPLHF
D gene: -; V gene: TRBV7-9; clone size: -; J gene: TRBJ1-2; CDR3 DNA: TGTGCCAGCAGCCTCCTCGACCTAGCTAACTATGGCTACACCTTC; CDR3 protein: CASSLLDLANYGYTF
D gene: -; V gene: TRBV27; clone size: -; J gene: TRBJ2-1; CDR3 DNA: TGTGCCAGCAGTTTGGACAGCCGTTACAATGAGCAGTTCTTC; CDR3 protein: CASSLDSRYNEQFF
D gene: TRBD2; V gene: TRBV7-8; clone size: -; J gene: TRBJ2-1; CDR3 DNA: TGTGCCAGCAGCTTGTTCTGGGAGCGCCTAGCGGGGGGGAACAATGAGCAGTTCTTC; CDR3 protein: CASSLFWERLAGGNNEQFF
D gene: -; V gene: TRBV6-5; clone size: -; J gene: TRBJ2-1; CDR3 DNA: TGTGCCGGCCGGACACCTTACAATGAGCAGTTCTTC; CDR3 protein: CAGRTPYNEQFF
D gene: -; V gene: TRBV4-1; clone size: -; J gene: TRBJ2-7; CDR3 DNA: TGCGCCAGCAGCCAAGCCCCGGGGGGCACCTACGAGCAGTACTTC; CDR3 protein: CASSQAPGGTYEQYF
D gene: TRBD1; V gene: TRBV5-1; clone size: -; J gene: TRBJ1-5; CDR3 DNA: TGCGCCAGCAGCCTTACAGGGGGCAATCAGCCCCAGCATTTT; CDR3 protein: CASSLTGGNQPQHF
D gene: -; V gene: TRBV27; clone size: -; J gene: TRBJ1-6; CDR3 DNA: TGTGCCAGCAGTTTATGGGGAGAGTCACCCCTCCACTTT; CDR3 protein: CASSLWGESPLHF
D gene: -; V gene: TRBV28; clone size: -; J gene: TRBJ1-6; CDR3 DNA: TGTGCCAGCAGTTTACGGGGGGGGAATTCACCCCTCCACTTT; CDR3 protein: CASSLRGGNSPLHF
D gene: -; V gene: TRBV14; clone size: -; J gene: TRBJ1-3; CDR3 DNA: TGTGCCAGCAGCCGTGGGACTGCCCCCTCTGGAAACACCATATATTTT; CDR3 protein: CASSRGTAPSGNTIYF
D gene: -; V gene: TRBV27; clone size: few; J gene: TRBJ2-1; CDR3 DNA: TGTGCCAGCAGTCTAGCTAGAGTCTACAATGAGCAGTTCTTC; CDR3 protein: CASSLARVYNEQFF
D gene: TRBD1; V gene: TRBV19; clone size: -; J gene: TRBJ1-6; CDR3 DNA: TGTGCCAGTAGTCAAACAGGGGACTCACCCCTCCACTTT; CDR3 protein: CASSQTGDSPLHF
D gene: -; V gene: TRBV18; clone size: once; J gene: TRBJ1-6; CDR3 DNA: TGTGCCAGCTCAGCCTTACAGGACTCCTATAATTCACCCCTCCACTTT; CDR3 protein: CASSALQDSYNSPLHF
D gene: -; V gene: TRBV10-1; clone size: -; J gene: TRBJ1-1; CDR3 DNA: TGCGCCAGCGCTTCGGGACAACCGAACACTGAAGCTTTCTTT; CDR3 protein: CASASGQPNTEAFF
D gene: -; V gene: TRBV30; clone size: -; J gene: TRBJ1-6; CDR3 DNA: TGTGCCTGGGCGATAGATTCACCCCTCCACTTT; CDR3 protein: CAWAIDSPLHF
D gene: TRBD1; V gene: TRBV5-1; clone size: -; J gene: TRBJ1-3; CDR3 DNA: TGCGCCAGCAGTTACACCCAAACAGGGGGCGGAAACACCATATATTTT; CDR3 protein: CASSYTQTGGGNTIYF
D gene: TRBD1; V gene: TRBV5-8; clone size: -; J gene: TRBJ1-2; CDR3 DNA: TGTGCCAGCCGGGACAGAAATAACTATGGCTACACCTTC; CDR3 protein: CASRDRNNYGYTF
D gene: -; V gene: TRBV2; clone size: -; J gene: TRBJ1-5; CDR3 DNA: TGTGCCAGCAGAGATGACAGAAGCAATCAGCCCCAGCATTTT; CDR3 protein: CASRDDRSNQPQHF
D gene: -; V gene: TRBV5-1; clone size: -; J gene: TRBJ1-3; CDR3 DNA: TGCGCCAGCAGCTTCGGGGGTAATGGAAACACCATATATTTT; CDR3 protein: CASSFGGNGNTIYF
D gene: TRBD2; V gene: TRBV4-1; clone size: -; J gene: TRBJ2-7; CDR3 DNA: TGCGCCAGCAGCCCTACTAGCGGGGGGGCCTACGAGCAGTACTTC; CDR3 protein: CASSPTSGGAYEQYF
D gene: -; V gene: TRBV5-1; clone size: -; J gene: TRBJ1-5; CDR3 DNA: TGCGCCAGCAGCCAGAGCGGCCCGGATCAGCCCCAGCATTTT; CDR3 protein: CASSQSGPDQPQHF
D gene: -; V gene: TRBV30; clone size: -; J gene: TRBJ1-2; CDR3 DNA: TGTGCCTGGCGACAGCCTGCGACCTATGGCTACACCTTC; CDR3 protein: CAWRQPATYGYTF
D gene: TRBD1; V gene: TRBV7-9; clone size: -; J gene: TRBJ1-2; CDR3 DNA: TGTGCCAGCAGCTTAAAGGCAGGGGGCGTCTATGGCTACACCTTC; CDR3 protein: CASSLKAGGVYGYTF
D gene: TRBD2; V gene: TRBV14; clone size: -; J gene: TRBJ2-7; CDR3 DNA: TGTGCCAGCAGGGGGACTAGCGGCTCCTACGAGCAGTACTTC; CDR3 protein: CASRGTSGSYEQYF
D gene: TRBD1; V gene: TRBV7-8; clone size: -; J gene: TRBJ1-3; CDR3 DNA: TGTGCCAGCAGCCCGAGATACGGACAGGGGGCGGACACCATATATTTT; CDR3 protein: CASSPRYGQGADTIYF
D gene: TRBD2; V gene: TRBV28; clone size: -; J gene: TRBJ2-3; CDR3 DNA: TGTGCCAGCAGTTTACATAGCGGGGATAGCACAGATACGCAGTATTTT; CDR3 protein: CASSLHSGDSTDTQYF
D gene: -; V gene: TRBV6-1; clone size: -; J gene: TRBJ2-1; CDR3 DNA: TGTGCCAGCAGTTTACAGTACAATGAGCAGTTCTTC; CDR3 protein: CASSLQYNEQFF
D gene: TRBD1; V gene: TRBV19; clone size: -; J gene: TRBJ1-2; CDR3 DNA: TGTGCCAGTAGTATGAAAGACAGGGGACCCTATGGCTACACCTTC; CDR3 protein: CASSMKDRGPYGYTF
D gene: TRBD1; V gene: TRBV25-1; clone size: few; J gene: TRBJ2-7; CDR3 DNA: TGTGCCAGCAGTGGGGACAGGGGGCGTATTCAGAGGCAGTACTTC; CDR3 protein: CASSGDRGRIQRQYF
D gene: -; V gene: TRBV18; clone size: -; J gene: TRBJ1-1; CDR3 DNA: TGTGCCAGCTCAGAACGAGGGGGGAACACTGAAGCTTTCTTT; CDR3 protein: CASSERGGNTEAFF
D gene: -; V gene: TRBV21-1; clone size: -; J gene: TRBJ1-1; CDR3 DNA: TGTGCCAGCAGCAATAGGCGGTACACTGAAGCTTTCTTT; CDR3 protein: CASSNRRYTEAFF
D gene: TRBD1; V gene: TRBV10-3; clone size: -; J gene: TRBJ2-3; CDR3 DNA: TGTGCCATCACGGACAGGGGAACAGATACGCAGTATTTT; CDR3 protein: CAITDRGTDTQYF
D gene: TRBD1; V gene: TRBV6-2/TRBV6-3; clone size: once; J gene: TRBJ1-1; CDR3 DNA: TGTGCCAGCAGTGCCACACGGACAGGGAACACTGAAGCTTTCTTT; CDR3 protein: CASSATRTGNTEAFF
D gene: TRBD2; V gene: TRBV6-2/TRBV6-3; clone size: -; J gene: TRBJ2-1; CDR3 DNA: TGTGCCAGCACCCCCGGGGGTAGCGGGGTCGGTAGCACCTACAATGAGCAGTTCTTC; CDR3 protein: CASTPGGSGVGSTYNEQFF
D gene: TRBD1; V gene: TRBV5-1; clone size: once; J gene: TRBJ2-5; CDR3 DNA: TGCGCCAGCAGCTCAAGGGACAGGGTAAAACAAGAGACCCAGTACTTC; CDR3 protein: CASSSRDRVKQETQYF
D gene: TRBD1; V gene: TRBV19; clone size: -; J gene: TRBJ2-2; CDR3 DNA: TGTGCCAGTAGTGAGGGACAGGGGAGGACCGGGGAGCTGTTTTTT; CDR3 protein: CASSEGQGRTGELFF
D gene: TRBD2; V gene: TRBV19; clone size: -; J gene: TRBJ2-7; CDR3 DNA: TGTGCCAGTAATTTCGGCTCCATCAAGACTAGCGGGGGACCGCAGTACTTC; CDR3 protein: CASNFGSIKTSGGPQYF